This T cell receptor (beta chain) was profiled in a study of T cells in localized non-small cell lung cancer. A single count supports this clone. Antigen specificity is unknown. Study-wide points: There was higher T cell clonality in uninvolved adjacent lung than in tumor, and it was highest there.

CDR3 length: 14 residues. With 3 bases removed from V and 9 bases from J, the gap between germline ends came to 13 bases. Germline CDR1 reads SGHRS; CDR2 reads YFSETQ. Generated by immunoSEQ multiplex PCR, the TCRdb table keeps only in-frame clones and is missing some. Among 15,000 to 20,000 clones listed, 90% were seen once. The receptor comes from a woman aged 40-70 years with stage III lung adenocarcinoma. Source: peripheral blood mononuclear cells, taken before any cancer treatment. This sequence joins TRBV5-1 and TRBJ1-6; D perhaps matches TRBD1 (6 bases). The CDR3 sequence is CASSYTGIGSPLHF. The CDR3 DNA follows: TGCGCCAGCAGCTATACAGGGATCGGTTCACCCCTCCACTTT.